The sequence of this TCR beta chain was determined in a study of T cells expressing NK-cell markers. Study summary: From sorted CD3+CD56+NKG2C+, CD3+CD56+NKG2C- and CD3+CD56-NKG2C+ T cells came the TCR beta repertoires.

TCRdb re-called the 5' RACE reads and shows each CDR3 protein once, DNA omitted. The listing contains hundreds of thousands of distinct CDR3 sequences. Study results and caveats: Dominant NKG2C+ clonotype frequencies of roughly 1.0-7.5% of CD8+ T cells were measured in over 5 donors.

As to this clonotype: The antigen is not known.

The germline V gene has CDR1 DFQATT and CDR2 SNEGSKA (reference sequence). The CDR3 has 11 residues. Material: blood T cells: a sorted CD56 or NKG2C T cell subset, CD4+ or CD8+ T cells, or bulk PBMC T cells (not recorded which). The chain recombines TRBV20-1 with TRBJ2-3; TCRdb indicates TRBD1, and absent DNA this call remains unverified. The TCR sequence derives from a man aged 18-30 years in good health. CDR3 loop: CSAQDRAAQYF.